These 30 T cell receptor beta chains came from one sample sequenced in a study of blood T cell repertoires in COVID-19. TCRdb's table, derived via immunoSEQ multiplex PCR, lists solely in-frame clones and lacks some. The sample comprises about 110,000 clones, around 85% of which are singletons, and around a fifth rests with the top ten. Sequencing was performed on peripheral blood. These receptors all stem from a man aged 65 to 79 with active or convalescent COVID-19.

CDR3 bases: TGCGCCAGCAGCGCAGCGGGAGTCGGGTCCTACAATGAGCAGTTCTTC. This translates into CASSAAGVGSYNEQFF. This sequence joins TRBV5-1 and TRBJ2-1; 8 nucleotides align to TRBD2. The CDR3 loop spans 16 amino acids. Trimming cost V 4 bases and J 1 base; bases outside gene matches: 7. CDR1 SGHRS and CDR2 YFSETQ come from the germline V gene.

The chain combines TRBV20-1 with TRBJ1-2; weak D call: TRBD1 (6 bases). The CDR3 loop spans 11 amino acids. Germline assignment: CDR1 DFQATT and CDR2 SNEGSKA (reference sequence). Trimming stripped 4 bases from V and 8 bases from J, with 11 bases between. CDR3 loop: CSAISGAGYTF. In nucleotides, the CDR3 is TGCAGTGCTATATCAGGGGCCGGCTACACCTTC.

The rearrangement uses TRBV6-5 and TRBJ2-3; maybe TRBD1 (6 bases). Trimming removed 4 bases at V and 0 bases at J, with 14 bases between. Looked up from germline, CDR1 is MNHEY and CDR2 is SVGAGI. The CDR3 extends over 16 amino acids. CDR3 region: CASSFRQATSTDTQYF. The DNA for the CDR3 is TGTGCCAGCAGTTTCCGACAGGCAACTAGCACAGATACGCAGTATTTT.

V usage is TRBV5-1 and J usage is TRBJ1-1; the match to TRBD1 covers 8 bases. The trim removed 0 bases at V and 0 bases at J, leaving 4 bases unmatched. The CDR3 loop spans 16 amino acids. The germline V gene has CDR1 SGHRS and CDR2 YFSETQ. The CDR3 here is CASSLGQGMMNTEAFF. CDR3 DNA: TGCGCCAGCAGCTTGGGACAGGGGATGATGAACACTGAAGCTTTCTTT.

This clone has only one observation. The chain couples TRBV7-9 to TRBJ2-7; 8 positions agree with TRBD1. Germline V lookup: CDR1 SEHNR, CDR2 FQNEAQ (reference sequence). V lost 6 bases and J lost 4; bases outside the gene matches: 8. The CDR3 runs to 14 residues. CDR3 protein: CASRALGQGYEQYF. DNA of the CDR3: TGTGCCAGCAGGGCCCTTGGACAGGGATACGAGCAGTACTTC.

The chain combines TRBV5-1 with TRBJ2-7, with a possible D match to TRBD2 (5 bases). This CDR3 contains 14 residues. Trimming removed 4 bases at V and 2 bases at J, with 13 bases between. CDR1 is SGHRS and CDR2 is YFSETQ in the germline V gene. The CDR3 nucleotides are TGCGCCAGCAGCCGGGGTGGAGGTACCTACGAGCAGTACTTC. It codes for CASSRGGGTYEQYF.

This clone was counted only a few times. The gene calls are TRBV19 and TRBJ1-4; 7 nucleotides match TRBD1. The germline CDR1 and CDR2 sequences are LNHDA and SQIVND (reference sequence). V was pared by 5 bases and J by 2 bases, with 8 bases of the junction left unmatched. CDR3 length: 16 amino acids. The chain's CDR3 is CASSRRPGQTNEKLFF. CDR3 DNA sequence: TGTGCCAGTAGTCGCCGACCGGGACAGACTAATGAAAAACTGTTTTTT.

The chain uses TRBV7-9 and TRBJ2-7; TRBD1 matches 10 bases. J lost 5 bases, V lost 5 bases, and 9 bases had no gene match. This CDR3 is 15 amino acids long. Germline CDR1 is SEHNR and CDR2 is FQNEAQ (reference sequence). CDR3 in DNA: TGTGCCAGCAGCATTAGGACAGGGGGGGCAAACGAGCAGTACTTC. It encodes CASSIRTGGANEQYF.

CDR3 protein: CAISQGEETEAFF. The DNA for the CDR3 is TGTGCCATCAGCCAGGGTGAAGAAACTGAAGCTTTCTTT. The chain carries TRBV10-3 and TRBJ1-1, with D perhaps matching TRBD1 (5 bases). This CDR3 has 13 amino acids. V was trimmed by 6 bases and J by 5 bases, leaving 13 bases between them. Germline CDR1 is ENHRY and CDR2 is SYGVKD.

The chain has TRBV10-3 and TRBJ1-2; TRBD1 agrees at 9 bases. J lost 7 bases, V lost 6 bases, and 9 bases had no gene match. Germline V CDR1 and CDR2: ENHRY, SYGVKD. This CDR3 has 14 residues. CDR3 coding DNA: TGTGCCATCAGCCCCCAGGACAGGGGACGTGGCTACACCTTC. Protein product: CAISPQDRGRGYTF.

This chain's CDR3 is CASSPDSPEAFF. The CDR3 coding sequence is TGTGCCAGCAGCCCGGACAGTCCTGAAGCTTTCTTT. The V and J genes are TRBV5-5 and TRBJ1-1; D may be TRBD1 (6 bases). CDR3 size: 12 residues. The V end was cut by 4 bases, the J end by 6 bases, with 10 bases between. Germline V gene sequence: CDR1 SGHKS, CDR2 YYEKEE (reference sequence).

The chain joins TRBV5-6 to TRBJ1-2; 10 bases map to TRBD1. CDR1 is SGHDT and CDR2 is YYEEEE in the germline V gene. The J segment lost 3 bases and the V segment lost 2 bases, leaving 13 bases of the junction unmatched. The CDR3 length is 18 residues. CDR3 amino acids: CASSFGASGQGFDYGYTF. Written as DNA, the CDR3 is TGTGCCAGCAGCTTTGGGGCCTCGGGACAGGGGTTTGACTATGGCTACACCTTC.

This clone was counted a single time. The chain couples TRBV5-1 to TRBJ2-1; 9 nucleotides line up with TRBD2. Looked up from germline, CDR1 is SGHRS and CDR2 is YFSETQ. The CDR3 runs to 17 residues. J gave up 3 bases and V 2 bases, and 9 bases lay outside the gene matches. The CDR3, as DNA: TGCGCCAGCAGCTTTGGTGGGGGCGGGAGGGGCTACAATGAGCAGTTCTTC. Encoded protein: CASSFGGGGRGYNEQFF.

This clone was recorded once. The chain's CDR3 is CASSVGGSTVTDTQYF. The DNA for the CDR3 is TGTGCCAGCAGCGTAGGGGGCTCAACGGTCACAGATACGCAGTATTTT. The V gene is TRBV9, the J gene TRBJ2-3; a possible D gene is TRBD1 (5 bases). This CDR3 contains 16 residues. Germline V gene sequence: CDR1 SGDLS, CDR2 YYNGEE. V lost 0 bases and J lost 2, with 13 bases in between.

The chain recombines TRBV5-1 with TRBJ1-2; 10 positions match TRBD1. The CDR3 runs 15 residues. Germline V gene data show CDR1 as SGHRS and CDR2 as YFSETQ. V gave up 0 bases and J gave up 6 bases; unmatched junction bases: 5. CDR3 DNA sequence: TGCGCCAGCAGCTTGGGGGGACAGGGGAAGGATGGCTACACCTTC. Translated: CASSLGGQGKDGYTF.

The chain recombines TRBV30 with TRBJ1-2, with D hard to call. The CDR3 has 15 amino acids. From germline, CDR1 is GTSNPN and CDR2 SVGIG (reference sequence). CDR3 bases: TGTGCTGAAAGGCACAATGGGAGACGAGTCGAAGGCTACACCTTC. Encoded protein: CAERHNGRRVEGYTF.

This clone has only a few counts. V gene TRBV19 combines with J gene TRBJ1-3; D may be TRBD1 (6 bases). CDR3 length: 16 amino acids. Trimming took 5 bases from V and 0 from J, leaving 14 bases between them. The germline gives CDR1 LNHDA, CDR2 SQIVND (reference sequence). CDR3 bases: TGTGCCAGTAGTCGCGGGGGGGCAGACTCTGGAAACACCATATATTTT. This codes for CASSRGGADSGNTIYF.

This clone was observed once. The chain links TRBV5-1 to TRBJ2-3; 8 bases map to TRBD1. With 2 bases clipped from V and 5 bases from J, the junction kept 1 base outside the gene matches. This CDR3 is 13 amino acids long. The germline V gene encodes CDR1 SGHRS and CDR2 YFSETQ. The CDR3 is CASSLQGEDTQYF. CDR3 coding DNA: TGCGCCAGCAGCTTACAGGGGGAAGATACGCAGTATTTT.

J is TRBJ2-4 and V is TRBV12-3 or TRBV12-4; D perhaps matches TRBD1 (6 bases). V lost 8 bases to trimming and J lost 4 bases, with 6 bases between them. This CDR3 spans 11 amino acids. The CDR3 protein is CASGQKNIQYF. The CDR3 DNA reads TGTGCCAGCGGACAGAAAAACATTCAGTACTTC.

The rearrangement joins TRBV4-1 to TRBJ2-1; D may be TRBD2 (7 bases). This CDR3 has 14 residues. Trimming took 2 bases from V and 8 from J, leaving 13 bases between them. Germline CDR1 reads MGHRA; CDR2 reads YSYEKL. Here the CDR3 reads CASSQRGAGDEQFF. The CDR3 coding sequence is TGCGCCAGCAGCCAACGGGGGGCCGGGGATGAGCAGTTCTTC.

The chain uses TRBV7-2 and TRBJ2-1; TRBD2 matches 11 bases. Germline V gene sequence: CDR1 SGHTA, CDR2 FQGNSA. CDR3 length: 15 amino acids. J gave up 5 bases and V 3 bases, and 3 bases lay outside the gene matches. The CDR3 here is CASSFLAGGDNEQFF. The CDR3 DNA sequence: TGTGCCAGCAGCTTCCTAGCGGGAGGCGACAATGAGCAGTTCTTC.

V usage is TRBV19 and J usage is TRBJ2-5, with no clear D. This CDR3 region has 14 residues. CDR1 and CDR2 (germline): LNHDA, SQIVND (reference sequence). Trimming stripped 0 bases from V and 4 bases from J, with 9 bases between. CDR3 coding DNA: TGTGCCAGTAGTATAGAACTACGTAGAGAGACCCAGTACTTC. Translating gives CASSIELRRETQYF.

The chain is built from TRBV5-1 and TRBJ1-3; the D is unclear. Germline lookup yields CDR1 SGHRS and CDR2 YFSETQ. This CDR3 region has 14 residues. The ends were cut back, 4 bases at V and 0 bases at J, with 8 bases in the middle. The CDR3 here is CASSQGSSGNTIYF. The CDR3 bases are TGCGCCAGCAGCCAAGGGAGCTCTGGAAACACCATATATTTT. Full variable domain (remainder filled in from reference TRBV5-1 and TRBJ1-3): KAGVTQTPRYLIKTRGQQVTLSCSPISGHRSVSWYQQTPGQGLQFLFEYFSETQRNKGNFPGRFSGRQFSNSRSEMNVSTLELGDSALYLCASSQGSSGNTIYFGEGSWLTVV.

On this clone itself: Other DNA sequences in the same sample also yield this CDR3. The gene calls are TRBV7-3 and TRBJ1-2; perhaps TRBD1 as D (5 bases). This CDR3 has 13 residues. Germline-derived CDR1 and CDR2 are SGHTA and FQGTGA. The V end lost 2 bases, the J end lost 6 bases, and 10 bases lay between the germline ends. The CDR3 region has the DNA TGTGCCAGCAGCTTAGGGGGGAGGAATGGCTACACCTTC. It is translated as CASSLGGRNGYTF.

This clone was recorded a few times. The chain is built from TRBV4-1 and TRBJ2-5; 10 positions agree with TRBD2. J was trimmed by 5 bases and V by 1 base; bases with no gene match: 13. Germline CDR1 MGHRA, CDR2 YSYEKL. The CDR3 length is 18 residues. CDR3: CASSQVGGLAGDEETQYF. The CDR3 DNA sequence: TGCGCCAGCAGCCAAGTGGGGGGGCTAGCGGGAGACGAGGAGACCCAGTACTTC.

This clone was seen a few times. CDR3 sequence: CASSPRTLRDEKLFF. In nucleotides, the CDR3 is TGTGCCAGCAGCCCGCGGACGTTGAGGGATGAAAAACTGTTTTTT. This rearrangement joins TRBV7-2 to TRBJ1-4, with D unclear. Germline V gives CDR1 SGHTA, CDR2 FQGNSA. The CDR3 loop spans 15 amino acids. The V end lost 5 bases, the J end lost 6 bases, and 16 bases lay between the germline ends.

DNA of the CDR3: TGTGCCAGCAACCTGGACAGGGGCAATCAGCCCCAGCATTTT. Its translation: CASNLDRGNQPQHF. The V call is TRBV28, the J call TRBJ1-5, with 8 nucleotides matching TRBD1. The CDR3 has 14 residues. V trimming: 7 bases; J trimming: 2 bases; junction bases outside the gene matches: 4. Germline V gene data show CDR1 as MDHEN and CDR2 as SYDVKM.

This chain joins TRBV5-1 and TRBJ2-7; possible D gene TRBD1, 6 bases. Germline V gene sequence: CDR1 SGHRS, CDR2 YFSETQ. V lost 3 bases and J lost 2, with 9 bases in between. The CDR3 covers 13 residues. CDR3 bases: TGCGCCAGCAGCTCAGGGGCCACCTACGAGCAGTACTTC. Its translation: CASSSGATYEQYF.

The gene calls are TRBV6-6 and TRBJ2-1, with D perhaps matching TRBD2 (5 bases). V shed 0 bases and J shed 5 bases, with 11 bases lying between them. The length of the CDR3 is 15 residues. CDR1 is MNHNY and CDR2 is SVGAGI in the germline V gene (reference sequence). The CDR3 loop is CASSYSSSGNNEQFF. The CDR3 nucleotides are TGTGCCAGCAGTTACTCGAGTTCCGGGAACAATGAGCAGTTCTTC.

The table lists this clone with a few counts. The chain has TRBV10-2 and TRBJ1-5, with D perhaps TRBD1 (5 bases). This CDR3 has 13 amino acids. V was pared by 0 bases and J by 9 bases, with 9 bases between. The germline gives CDR1 WSHSY, CDR2 SAAADI. CDR3 sequence (DNA): TGCGCCAGCAGTGAGTCGGGCAGGGCGCCCCAGCATTTT. Translated: CASSESGRAPQHF.